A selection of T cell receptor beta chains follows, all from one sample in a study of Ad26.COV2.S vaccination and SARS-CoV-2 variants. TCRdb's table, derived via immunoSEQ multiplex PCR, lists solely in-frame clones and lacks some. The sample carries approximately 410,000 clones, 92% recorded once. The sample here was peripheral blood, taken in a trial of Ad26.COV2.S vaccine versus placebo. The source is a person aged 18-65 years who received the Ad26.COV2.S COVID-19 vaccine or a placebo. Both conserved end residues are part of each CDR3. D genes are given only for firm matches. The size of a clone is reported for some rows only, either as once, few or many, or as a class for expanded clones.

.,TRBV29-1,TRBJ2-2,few,TGCAGCGTTGTACTGAACACCGGGGAGCTGTTTTTT,CSVVLNTGELFF
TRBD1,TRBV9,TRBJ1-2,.,TGTGCCAGCAGCGTCGCCGGGACAGGGTTAGGATTCCTTGGTGGCTACACCTTC,CASSVAGTGLGFLGGYTF
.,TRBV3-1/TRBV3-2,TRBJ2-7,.,TGTGCCAGCAGCCAAGATCGCGGCTTTACCTACGAGCAGTACTTC,CASSQDRGFTYEQYF
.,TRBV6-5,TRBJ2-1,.,TGTGCCAGCATACCCCCGGGTCGGCCCCATGAGCAGTTCTTC,CASIPPGRPHEQFF
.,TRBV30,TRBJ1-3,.,TGTGCCTGGGTTTCTGGAAACACCATATATTTT,CAWVSGNTIYF
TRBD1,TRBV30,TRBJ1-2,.,TGTGCCTGGTACCGGGACAGACTCTTCCACTATGGCTACACCTTC,CAWYRDRLFHYGYTF
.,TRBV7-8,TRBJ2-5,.,TGTGCCAGCAGCTTCCGCAGGGAAGAGACCCAGTACTTC,CASSFRREETQYF
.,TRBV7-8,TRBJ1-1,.,TGTGCCAGCAGCTTATTTGGGGAGAACACTGAAGCTTTCTTT,CASSLFGENTEAFF
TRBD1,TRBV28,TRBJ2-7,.,TGTGCCAGCAGTTTACCGACAGGGCCCCAGTACTTC,CASSLPTGPQYF
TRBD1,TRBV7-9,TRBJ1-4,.,TGTGCCAGCAGCTTAAGTGGACAGGGGAATGAAAAACTGTTTTTT,CASSLSGQGNEKLFF